Reported below is one T cell receptor beta chain. Its cognate antigen has yet to be identified. Per-nucleotide qualities are absent, and no much larger clonotype sits a single base away. The sample comes from a study of blood T cell repertoires in COVID-19 (dated by TCRdb to 2019 to 2021). With respect to the entire study: Samples covering the acute and convalescent phases of COVID-19 were provided by collaborators in the United States, Italy and Spain. The prospective study material was composed of cDNA or gDNA derived from T cells, B-cell-depleted T cells, or PBMCs. The dataset comprised deeply sampled blood TCRbeta repertoires from subjects exposed to, actively infected with, or recovered from COVID-19. The repertoires were released in a freely available public database intended as a resource for research on the immune response to SARS-CoV-2. Samples came from the ongoing ImmuneRACE study (first 160 participants) plus 1,254 subjects from 6 global collaborators. A de-identified subject ID, COVID-19 status, age in years and sex were almost always included in the sample metadata. Where HLA class I and class II types were available, the types were taken from metadata supplied by the sample provider, not from assay-based typing.

Results the study describes overall, beyond this receptor: Clinical and demographic metadata were provided uncurated, with the amount varying by source and participant.

The CDR3 measures 15 amino acids from cysteine to phenylalanine. Only the CDR3 portion is preserved as DNA: 45 bases, with reading frame beginning at the first base. The germline V gene sets CDR1 to MNHNS and CDR2 to SASEGT. V sheds 2 bases and J sheds 1 base, leaving 11 bases between their ends. TCRbeta CDR3 regions were amplified from genomic DNA by means of the immunoSEQ Assay, a bias-controlled multiplex PCR. The paper's processing steps were these. Nucleated cell counts per sample were estimated from amplification of reference gene primers within the assay. To quantify the absolute abundance of each unique TCRbeta CDR3 rearrangement, sequence reads were collapsed and filtered. For each sample, productive Simpson clonality was calculated as the square root of Simpson's diversity index across productive rearrangements. TCRdb took this table from immuneACCESS and kept in-frame rearrangements with V and J called. Such tables lack part of the clones; where checked against another copy, unresolved V genes explain under half of the gap, and the rest is unexplained. V and J calls and clone size are as listed in that table; D and trimming were resolved from the DNA. The table for this sample lists around 130,000 clones; about 85% of them were counted only once. 8.5% to 10% of the sample goes to the ten largest clones.

Each collaborating institution followed its own protocols to collect whole blood in K2EDTA tubes. Collaborator samples were shipped for TCRbeta analysis as frozen whole blood, isolated PBMCs, or DNA extracted from either sample type. Sequenced sample: peripheral blood. Recombination linked TRBV6-1 to TRBJ1-2, with the D gene call left open. The receptor's source is a man in his forties or fifties with active or convalescent COVID-19. The CDR3 here reads CASSESVINNYGYTF. In nucleotides, the sequence is TGTGCCAGCAGTGAATCGGTGATTAATAACTATGGCTACACCTTC.